Presented here are 18 T cell receptor beta chains from one specimen sequenced in a study of shared clonotypes between healthy human individuals. Using immunoSEQ multiplex PCR, the repertoire was profiled, and TCRdb retains in-frame clones only, with some absent. Of around 2.5 million clones listed, 90% to 95% are singletons. Sequenced input: naive CD4+ T cells from PBMCs. Subset specified: CD45RA+ positively selected. The receptors come from a man aged 18 to 35 in good health. Some clones in this sample may be carry-over from other donors' samples.

CDR3 in amino acids: CASREGLAGGPWTYEQYF. For the CDR3, the DNA is TGTGCCAGCAGAGAGGGACTAGCGGGAGGGCCATGGACCTACGAGCAGTACTTC. The chain carries TRBV27 and TRBJ2-7; 16 bases fit TRBD2. CDR1 is MNHEY, CDR2 SMNVEV, per germline (reference sequence). The CDR3 spans 18 residues. Losses at the gene ends were 6 bases for V and 2 bases for J; bases not matched to a gene: 10.

V and J are TRBV29-1 and TRBJ1-4; TRBD1 agrees at 8 bases. CDR1 is SQVTM and CDR2 is ANQGSEA in the germline V gene. This CDR3 spans 13 amino acids. The J segment lost 5 bases and the V segment lost 4 bases, leaving 3 bases of the junction unmatched. The CDR3 DNA is TGCAGCGTTGGAAGGACAGGGAATGAAAAACTGTTTTTT. This codes for CSVGRTGNEKLFF.

The chain combines TRBV5-8 with TRBJ2-7, with D unresolved. Trimming removed 4 bases from V and 0 bases from J, with 8 bases in between. The CDR3 loop spans 13 amino acids. The germline CDR1 and CDR2 sequences are SGHTS and YDEGEE. CDR3 loop: CASSTRSSYEQYF. The CDR3 bases are TGTGCCAGCAGCACCAGGAGCTCCTACGAGCAGTACTTC.

This clone was found once. J is TRBJ2-5 and V is TRBV4-1, with a possible D match to TRBD1 (6 bases). The better agreement between TRBJ2-7 and the DNA end casts doubt on the J call. There are 15 residues in the CDR3. Germline lookup yields CDR1 MGHRA and CDR2 YSYEKL. The CDR3 region has the DNA TGCGCCAGCAGCCGCGGACAGAACCGCAACTACGAGCAGTACTTC. Protein: CASSRGQNRNYEQYF.

This chain uses TRBV9 with TRBJ2-3; 9 bases line up with TRBD2. The germline CDR1 and CDR2 sequences are SGDLS and YYNGEE. Losses at the gene ends were 2 bases for V and 2 bases for J; bases not matched to a gene: 6. This CDR3 has 16 residues. The chain's CDR3 is CASSVLAGFVTDTQYF. DNA of the CDR3: TGTGCCAGCAGCGTCCTAGCGGGATTTGTCACAGATACGCAGTATTTT.

The chain has TRBV5-1 and TRBJ2-1; 7 positions match TRBD2. This CDR3 has 14 residues. Germline V gives CDR1 SGHRS, CDR2 YFSETQ. J gave up 4 bases and V 0 bases, and 1 base lay outside the gene matches. CDR3 in amino acids: CASSLELAYNEQFF. CDR3 nucleotides: TGCGCCAGCAGCTTGGAACTAGCGTACAATGAGCAGTTCTTC.

The CDR3 reads CASSYDPGQGSYEQYF. CDR3 in DNA: TGTGCCAGCAGTTATGATCCGGGACAGGGATCCTACGAGCAGTACTTC. The chain links TRBV6-7 to TRBJ2-5; 9 bases line up with TRBD1. TRBJ2-7 explains the end of the DNA better; the J call may be wrong. TRBV6-7 carries the ORF label, with uncertain function. The CDR3 has 16 residues.

This sequence joins TRBV4-1 and TRBJ2-5; D perhaps matches TRBD2 (6 bases). Per the germline V gene, CDR1 is MGHRA and CDR2 is YSYEKL. The length of the CDR3 is 14 residues. The V end was cut by 0 bases, the J end by 5 bases, with 10 bases between. The CDR3 region has the DNA TGCGCCAGCAGCCAAGATATGGCGGGGGAGACCCAGTACTTC. It is translated as CASSQDMAGETQYF.

The chain uses TRBV2 and TRBJ1-5; D not resolved. The CDR3 is 14 amino acids. With 3 bases removed from V and 5 bases from J, the gap between germline ends came to 11 bases. Germline V CDR1 and CDR2: SNHLY, FYNNEI. CDR3 nucleotides: TGTGCCAGCAGTGACGTAACCGTTGATCAGCCCCAGCATTTT. This sequence encodes CASSDVTVDQPQHF.

As to this clone: One junction end does not reproduce the germline sequence, and a read error may be involved. The rearrangement uses TRBV19 and TRBJ1-2; D is possibly TRBD1 (6 bases). Looked up from germline, CDR1 is LNHDA and CDR2 is SQIVND (reference sequence). This CDR3 is 12 amino acids long. In DNA, the CDR3 is TGCGCTTTTCCGCCGGACAGAATTGGCTACACCTTC. Protein product: CAFPPDRIGYTF. Together with reference TRBV19 and TRBJ1-2, the CDR3 gives the full variable domain: DGGITQSPKYLFRKEGQNVTLSCEQNLNHDAMYWYRQDPGQGLRLIYYSQIVNDFQKGDIAEGYSVSREKKESFPLTVTSAQKNPTAFYLCAFPPDRIGYTFGSGTRLTVV.

This rearrangement joins TRBV5-4 to TRBJ2-5, with D possibly being TRBD1 or TRBD2 (6 bases each). The V gene's germline CDR1 is SGHNT and CDR2 YYREEE (reference sequence). This CDR3 has 16 amino acids. V shed 4 bases and J shed 0 bases, with 16 bases lying between them. The CDR3 spells CASSAQPGANQETQYF. The CDR3, as DNA: TGTGCCAGCAGCGCGCAACCGGGGGCCAACCAAGAGACCCAGTACTTC.

Regarding this clone: The sample contains more than one DNA sequence encoding this CDR3. This rearrangement joins TRBV5-1 to TRBJ1-1; D might be TRBD1 (5 bases). The CDR3 length is 15 residues. Trimming pared 0 bases from V and 1 base from J, leaving 10 bases between. Per the germline V gene, CDR1 is SGHRS and CDR2 is YFSETQ. CDR3 residues: CASSLAGAGNTEAFF. The CDR3 DNA is TGCGCCAGCAGCTTGGCCGGGGCAGGGAACACTGAAGCTTTCTTT.

A single count supports this clone. This chain's CDR3 is CAISESGLESYNEQFF. The CDR3 coding sequence is TGTGCCATCAGTGAGTCCGGCCTAGAGTCCTACAATGAGCAGTTCTTC. This chain uses TRBV10-3 with TRBJ2-1; D ambiguous. Trimming cost V 0 bases and J 1 base, with 10 bases left between them. This CDR3 contains 16 residues. CDR1 ENHRY and CDR2 SYGVKD come from the germline V gene.

The rearrangement joins TRBV5-1 to TRBJ1-1; D remains ambiguous. There are 15 residues in the CDR3. The V gene's germline CDR1 is SGHRS and CDR2 YFSETQ. V lost 0 bases, J lost 0 bases, and 9 bases lay in between. CDR3 sequence: CASSLGAPLNTEAFF. DNA for the CDR3: TGCGCCAGCAGCTTGGGAGCGCCGCTGAACACTGAAGCTTTCTTT. Full variable domain (remainder filled in from reference TRBV5-1 and TRBJ1-1): KAGVTQTPRYLIKTRGQQVTLSCSPISGHRSVSWYQQTPGQGLQFLFEYFSETQRNKGNFPGRFSGRQFSNSRSEMNVSTLELGDSALYLCASSLGAPLNTEAFFGQGTRLTVV.

The CDR3 sequence: CAWSQRGLRGLSDYGYTF. Here the CDR3 DNA reads TGTGCCTGGAGTCAAAGGGGTTTGAGGGGCCTGAGTGACTATGGCTACACCTTC. The V and J genes are TRBV30 and TRBJ1-2; D is perhaps TRBD1 (5 bases). The CDR3 loop spans 18 amino acids. The germline V gene encodes CDR1 GTSNPN and CDR2 SVGIG (reference sequence). V shed 2 bases and J shed 3 bases, with 25 bases lying between them.

This clone was seen only once. The rearrangement joins TRBV2 to TRBJ1-4; D uncertain. Germline lookup yields CDR1 SNHLY and CDR2 FYNNEI. V lost 7 bases, J lost 4 bases, and 16 bases lay in between. The CDR3 runs to 15 residues. The CDR3 sequence is CASTREGWGNEKLFF. Written as DNA, the CDR3 is TGTGCCAGCACCCGGGAGGGCTGGGGTAATGAAAAACTGTTTTTT. The variable domain in full, completed from reference TRBV2 and TRBJ1-4, reads EPEVTQTPSHQVTQMGQEVILRCVPISNHLYFYWYRQILGQKVEFLVSFYNNEISEKSEIFDDQFSVERPDGSNFTLKIRSTKLEDSAMYFCASTREGWGNEKLFFGSGTQLSVL.

A remark on this clone: Distinct nucleotide sequences in the sample also encode this CDR3. The CDR3: CSASTSYEQYF. The CDR3 DNA is TGCAGTGCTAGCACTAGCTACGAGCAGTACTTC. This sequence joins TRBV20-1 and TRBJ2-7, with a possible D match to TRBD2 (5 bases). This CDR3 is built from 11 residues. From germline, CDR1 is DFQATT and CDR2 SNEGSKA (reference sequence). Trimming shortened V by 3 bases and J by 3 bases, and 6 bases separated the two germline ends.

The chain employs TRBV6-4 and TRBJ2-3; D ambiguous. V lost 3 bases to trimming and J lost 4 bases, with 11 bases between them. Germline assignment: CDR1 MRHNA and CDR2 SNTAGT. There are 14 residues in the CDR3. The CDR3 protein is CASSEAGLSDTQYF. The CDR3 nucleotides read TGTGCCAGCAGTGAGGCCGGGCTTTCAGATACGCAGTATTTT.